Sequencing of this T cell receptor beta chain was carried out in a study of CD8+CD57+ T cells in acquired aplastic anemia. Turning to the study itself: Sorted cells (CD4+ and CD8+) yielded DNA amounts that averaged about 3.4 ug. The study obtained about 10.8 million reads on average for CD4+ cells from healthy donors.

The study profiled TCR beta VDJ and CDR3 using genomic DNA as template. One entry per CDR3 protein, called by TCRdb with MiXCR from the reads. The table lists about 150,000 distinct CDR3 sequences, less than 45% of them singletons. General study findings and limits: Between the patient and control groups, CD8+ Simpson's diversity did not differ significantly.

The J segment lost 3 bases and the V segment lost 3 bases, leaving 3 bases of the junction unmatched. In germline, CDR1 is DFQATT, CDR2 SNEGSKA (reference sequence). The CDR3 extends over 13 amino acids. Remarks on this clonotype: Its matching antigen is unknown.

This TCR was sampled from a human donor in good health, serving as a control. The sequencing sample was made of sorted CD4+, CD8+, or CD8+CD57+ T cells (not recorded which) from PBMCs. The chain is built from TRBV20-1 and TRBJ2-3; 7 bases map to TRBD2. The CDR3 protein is CSARGGGTDTQYF. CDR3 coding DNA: TGCAGTGCTAGGGGGGGAGGGACAGATACGCAGTATTTT.